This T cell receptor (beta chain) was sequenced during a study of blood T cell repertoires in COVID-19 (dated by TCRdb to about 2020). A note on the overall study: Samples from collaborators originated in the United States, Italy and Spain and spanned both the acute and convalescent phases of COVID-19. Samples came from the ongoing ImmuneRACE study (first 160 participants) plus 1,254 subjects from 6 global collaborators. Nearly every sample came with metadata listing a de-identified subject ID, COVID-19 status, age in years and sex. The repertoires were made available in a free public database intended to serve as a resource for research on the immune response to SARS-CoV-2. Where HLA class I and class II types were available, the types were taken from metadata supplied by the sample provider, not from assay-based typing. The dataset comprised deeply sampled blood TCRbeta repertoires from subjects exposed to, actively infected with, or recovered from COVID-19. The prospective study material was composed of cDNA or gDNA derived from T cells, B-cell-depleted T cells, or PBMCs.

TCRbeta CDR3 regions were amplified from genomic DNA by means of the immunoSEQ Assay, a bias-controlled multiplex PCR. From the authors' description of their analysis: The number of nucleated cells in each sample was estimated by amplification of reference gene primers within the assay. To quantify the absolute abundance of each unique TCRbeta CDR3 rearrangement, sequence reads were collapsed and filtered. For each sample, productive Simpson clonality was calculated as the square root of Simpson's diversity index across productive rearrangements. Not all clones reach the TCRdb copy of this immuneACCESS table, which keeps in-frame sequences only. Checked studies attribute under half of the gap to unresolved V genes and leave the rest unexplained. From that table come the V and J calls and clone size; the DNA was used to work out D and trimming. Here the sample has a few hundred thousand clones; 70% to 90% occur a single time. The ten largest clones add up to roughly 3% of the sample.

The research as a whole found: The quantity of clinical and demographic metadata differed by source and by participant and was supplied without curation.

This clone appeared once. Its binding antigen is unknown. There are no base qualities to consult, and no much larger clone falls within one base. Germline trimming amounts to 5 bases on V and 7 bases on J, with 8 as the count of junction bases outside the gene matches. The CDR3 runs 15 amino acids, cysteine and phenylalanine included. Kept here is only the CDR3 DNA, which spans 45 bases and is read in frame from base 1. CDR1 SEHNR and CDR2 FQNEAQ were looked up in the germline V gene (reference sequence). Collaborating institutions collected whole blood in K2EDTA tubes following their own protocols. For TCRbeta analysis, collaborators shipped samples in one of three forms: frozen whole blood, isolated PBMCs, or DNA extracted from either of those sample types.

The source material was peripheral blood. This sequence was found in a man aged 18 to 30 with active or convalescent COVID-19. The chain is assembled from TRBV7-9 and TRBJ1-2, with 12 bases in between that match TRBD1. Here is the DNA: TGTGCCAGCAGCGCGCCGGGACAGGGGGCAGCTGGCTACACCTTC. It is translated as CASSAPGQGAAGYTF.